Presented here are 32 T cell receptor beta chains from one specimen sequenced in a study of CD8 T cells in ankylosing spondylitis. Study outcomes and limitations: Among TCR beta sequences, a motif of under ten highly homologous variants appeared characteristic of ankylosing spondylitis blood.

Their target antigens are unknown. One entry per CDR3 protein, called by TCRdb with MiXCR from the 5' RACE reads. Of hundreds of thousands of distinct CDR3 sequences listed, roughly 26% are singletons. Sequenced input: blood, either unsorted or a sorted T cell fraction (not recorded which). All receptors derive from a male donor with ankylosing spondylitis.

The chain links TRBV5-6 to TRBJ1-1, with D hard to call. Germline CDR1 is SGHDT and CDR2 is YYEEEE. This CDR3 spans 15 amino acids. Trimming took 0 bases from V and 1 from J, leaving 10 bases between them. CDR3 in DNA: TGTGCCAGCAGCTTGGCCGTACTTGCGAACACTGAAGCTTTCTTT. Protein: CASSLAVLANTEAFF. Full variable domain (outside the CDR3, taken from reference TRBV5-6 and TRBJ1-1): DAGVTQSPTHLIKTRGQQVTLRCSPKSGHDTVSWYQQALGQGPQFIFQYYEEEERQRGNFPDRFSGHQFPNYSSELNVNALLLGDSALYLCASSLAVLANTEAFFGQGTRLTVV.

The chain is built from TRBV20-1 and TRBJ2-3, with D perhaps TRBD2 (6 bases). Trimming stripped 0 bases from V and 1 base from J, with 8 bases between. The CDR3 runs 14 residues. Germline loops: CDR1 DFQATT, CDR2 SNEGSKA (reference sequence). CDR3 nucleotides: TGCAGTGCTAGAGACCCTAGCGGCACAGATACGCAGTATTTT. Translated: CSARDPSGTDTQYF.

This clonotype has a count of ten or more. CDR3 DNA: TGCAGCCACGGACAGGGGGCGCCGACAGATACGCAGTATTTT. It codes for CSHGQGAPTDTQYF. The V and J genes are TRBV29-1 and TRBJ2-3; TRBD1 matches at 11 bases. V was pared by 8 bases and J by 3 bases, with 7 bases of the junction left unmatched. Germline loops: CDR1 SQVTM, CDR2 ANQGSEA. CDR3 length: 14 residues.

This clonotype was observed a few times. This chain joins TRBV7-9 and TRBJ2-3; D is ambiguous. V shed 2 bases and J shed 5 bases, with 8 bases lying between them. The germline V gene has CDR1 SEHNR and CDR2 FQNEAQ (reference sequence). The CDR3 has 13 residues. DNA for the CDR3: TGTGCCAGCAGCTTATCAGTCAGAGATACGCAGTATTTT. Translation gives CASSLSVRDTQYF.

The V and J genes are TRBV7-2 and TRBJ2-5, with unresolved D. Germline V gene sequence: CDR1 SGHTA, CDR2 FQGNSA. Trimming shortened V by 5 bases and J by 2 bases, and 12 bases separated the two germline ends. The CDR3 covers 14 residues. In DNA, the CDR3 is TGTGCCAGCAGCCGCCGGGTTCTACAAGAGACCCAGTACTTC. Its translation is CASSRRVLQETQYF.

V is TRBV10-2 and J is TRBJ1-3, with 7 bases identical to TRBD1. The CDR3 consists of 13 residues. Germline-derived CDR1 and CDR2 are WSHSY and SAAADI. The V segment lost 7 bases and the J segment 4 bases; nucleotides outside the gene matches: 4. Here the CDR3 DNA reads TGCGCCAGCAAGGAGGGGGCCGGAAACACCATATATTTT. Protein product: CASKEGAGNTIYF.

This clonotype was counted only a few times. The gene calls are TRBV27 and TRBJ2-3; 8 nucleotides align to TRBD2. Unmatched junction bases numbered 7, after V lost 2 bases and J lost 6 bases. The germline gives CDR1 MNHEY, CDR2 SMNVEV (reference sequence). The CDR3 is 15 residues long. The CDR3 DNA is TGTGCCAGCAGTTTAATAGCGGGAACACGGGATACGCAGTATTTT. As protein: CASSLIAGTRDTQYF.

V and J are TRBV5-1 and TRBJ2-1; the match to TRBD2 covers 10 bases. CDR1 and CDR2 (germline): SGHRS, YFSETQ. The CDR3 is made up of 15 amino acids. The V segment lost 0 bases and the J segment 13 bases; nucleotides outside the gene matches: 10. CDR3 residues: CASSLDGLAGGNQFF. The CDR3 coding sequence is TGCGCCAGCAGCTTGGATGGGTTAGCGGGAGGCAATCAGTTCTTC.

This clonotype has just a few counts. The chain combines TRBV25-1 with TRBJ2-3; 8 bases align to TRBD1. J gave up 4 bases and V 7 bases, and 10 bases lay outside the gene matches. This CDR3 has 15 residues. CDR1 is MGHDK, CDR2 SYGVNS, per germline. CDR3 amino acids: CASTGAGGKADTQYF. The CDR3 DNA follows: TGTGCCAGCACAGGGGCAGGGGGCAAGGCAGATACGCAGTATTTT. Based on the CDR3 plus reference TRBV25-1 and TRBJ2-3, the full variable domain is EADIYQTPRYLVIGTGKKITLECSQTMGHDKMYWYQQDPGMELHLIHYSYGVNSTEKGDLSSESTVSRIRTEHFPLTLESARPSHTSQYLCASTGAGGKADTQYFGPGTRLTVL.

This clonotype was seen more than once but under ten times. The CDR3 nucleotides are TGTGCCAGCAGCGCAACGGGGACAGGGATCCCGCGGTTCGAGCAGTACGTC. It encodes CASSATGTGIPRFEQYV. The chain couples TRBV7-9 to TRBJ2-7; 9 bases are a match to TRBD1. The length of the CDR3 is 17 residues. Germline-derived CDR1 and CDR2 are SEHNR and FQNEAQ (reference sequence). V shed 5 bases, J shed 6 bases, and the junction held 17 bases outside the gene matches.

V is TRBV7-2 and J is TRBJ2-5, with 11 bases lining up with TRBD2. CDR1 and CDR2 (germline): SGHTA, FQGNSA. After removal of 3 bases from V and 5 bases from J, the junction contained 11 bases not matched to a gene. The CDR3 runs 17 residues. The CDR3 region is CASSFDGTSGGGETQYF. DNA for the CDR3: TGTGCCAGCAGCTTTGACGGGACTAGCGGAGGGGGGGAGACCCAGTACTTC.

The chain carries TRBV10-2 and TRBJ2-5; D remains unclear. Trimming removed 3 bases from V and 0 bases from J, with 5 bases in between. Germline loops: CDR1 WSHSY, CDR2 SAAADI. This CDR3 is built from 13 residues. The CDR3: CASSDGYQETQYF. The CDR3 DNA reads TGCGCCAGCAGTGACGGTTACCAAGAGACCCAGTACTTC.

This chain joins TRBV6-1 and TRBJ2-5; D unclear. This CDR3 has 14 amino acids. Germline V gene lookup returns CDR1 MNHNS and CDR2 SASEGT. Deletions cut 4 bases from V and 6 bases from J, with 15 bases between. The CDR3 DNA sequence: TGTGCCAGCAGTGTGAGCCCGGCGGTGAAGACCCAGTACTTC. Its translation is CASSVSPAVKTQYF.

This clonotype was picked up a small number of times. The CDR3 nucleotides are TGTGCCAGCAGTCCTCCGGGACTAGCGGGAGACAATGAGCAGTTCTTC. It yields the protein CASSPPGLAGDNEQFF. V gene TRBV2 combines with J gene TRBJ2-1; TRBD2 aligns across 14 bases. The CDR3 contains 16 residues. V was clipped by 5 bases and J by 5 bases; unmatched bases: 5. Germline V lookup: CDR1 SNHLY, CDR2 FYNNEI.

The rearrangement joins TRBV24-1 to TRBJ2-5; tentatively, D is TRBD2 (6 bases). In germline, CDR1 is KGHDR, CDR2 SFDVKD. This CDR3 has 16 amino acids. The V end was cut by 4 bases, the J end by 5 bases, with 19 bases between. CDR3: CATSDTGTAARETQYF. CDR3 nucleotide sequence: TGTGCCACCAGTGACACCGGGACTGCCGCTCGGGAGACCCAGTACTTC.

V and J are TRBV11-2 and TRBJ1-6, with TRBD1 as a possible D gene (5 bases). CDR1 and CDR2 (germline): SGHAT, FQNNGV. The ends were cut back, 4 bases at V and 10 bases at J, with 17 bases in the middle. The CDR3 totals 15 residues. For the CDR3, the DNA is TGTGCCAGCAGCTCGAAGAGGGGCCCGAGGTCACCCCTCCACTTT. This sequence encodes CASSSKRGPRSPLHF.

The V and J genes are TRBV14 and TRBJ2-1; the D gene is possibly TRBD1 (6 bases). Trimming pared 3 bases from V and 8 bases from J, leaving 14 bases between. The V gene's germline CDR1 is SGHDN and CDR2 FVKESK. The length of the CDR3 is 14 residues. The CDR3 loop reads CASSHRTVRDEQFF. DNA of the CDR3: TGTGCCAGCAGCCACCGGACAGTTCGGGATGAGCAGTTCTTC. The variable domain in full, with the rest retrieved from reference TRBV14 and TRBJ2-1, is EAGVTQFPSHSVIEKGQTVTLRCDPISGHDNLYWYRRVMGKEIKFLLHFVKESKQDESGMPNNRFLAERTGGTYSTLKVQPAELEDSGVYFCASSHRTVRDEQFFGPGTRLTVL.

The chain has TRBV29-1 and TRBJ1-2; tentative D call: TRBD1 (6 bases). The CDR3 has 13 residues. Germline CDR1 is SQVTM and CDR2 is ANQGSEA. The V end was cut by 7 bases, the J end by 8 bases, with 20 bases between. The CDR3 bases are TGCAGCGCCCAACTTACAGGGCCCAAGGGCTACACCTTC. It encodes CSAQLTGPKGYTF.

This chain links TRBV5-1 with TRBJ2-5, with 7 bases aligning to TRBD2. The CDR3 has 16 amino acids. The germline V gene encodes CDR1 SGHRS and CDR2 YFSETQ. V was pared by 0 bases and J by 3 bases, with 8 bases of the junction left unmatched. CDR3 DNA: TGCGCCAGCAGCTTGGCCCGAAGCGGGGCAAAAGAGACCCAGTACTTC. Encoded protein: CASSLARSGAKETQYF.

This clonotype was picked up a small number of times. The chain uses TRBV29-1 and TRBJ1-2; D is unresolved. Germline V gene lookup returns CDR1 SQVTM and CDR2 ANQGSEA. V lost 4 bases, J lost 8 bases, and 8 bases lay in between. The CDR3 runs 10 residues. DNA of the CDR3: TGCAGCGTTGGGACCGGGGGCTACACCTTC. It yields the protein CSVGTGGYTF.

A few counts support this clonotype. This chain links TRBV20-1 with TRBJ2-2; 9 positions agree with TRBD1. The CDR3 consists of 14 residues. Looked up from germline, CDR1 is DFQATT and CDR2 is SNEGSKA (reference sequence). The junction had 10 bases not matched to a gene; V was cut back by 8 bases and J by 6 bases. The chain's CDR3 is CSPQGDRVSGELFF. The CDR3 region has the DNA TGCAGTCCACAAGGGGACAGGGTTTCCGGGGAGCTGTTTTTT.

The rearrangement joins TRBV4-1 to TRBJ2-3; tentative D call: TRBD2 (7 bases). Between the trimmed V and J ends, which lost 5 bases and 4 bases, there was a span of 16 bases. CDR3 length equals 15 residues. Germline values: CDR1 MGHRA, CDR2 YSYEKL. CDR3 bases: TGCGCCAGCAGCTTAAGAGGGGGGGCCGCAGATACGCAGTATTTT. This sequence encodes CASSLRGGAADTQYF.

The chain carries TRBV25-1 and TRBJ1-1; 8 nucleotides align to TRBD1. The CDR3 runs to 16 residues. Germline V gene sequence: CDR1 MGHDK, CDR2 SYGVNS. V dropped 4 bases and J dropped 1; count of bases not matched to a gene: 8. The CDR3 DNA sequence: TGTGCCAGCAGTGCCCTAAGGACAGGGAAGAACACTGAAGCTTTCTTT. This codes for CASSALRTGKNTEAFF.

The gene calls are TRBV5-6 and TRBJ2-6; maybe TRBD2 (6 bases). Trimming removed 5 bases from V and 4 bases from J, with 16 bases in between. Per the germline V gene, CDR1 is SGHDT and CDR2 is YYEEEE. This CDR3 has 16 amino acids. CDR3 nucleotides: TGTGCCAGCAGAATGGAGGGGAGCTCCGGGGCCAACGTCCTGACTTTC. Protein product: CASRMEGSSGANVLTF.

The CDR3 bases are TGTGCCAGCTCTCTAGAGGGGGCGCGAGGCAATCAGCCCCAGCATTTT. This gives the protein CASSLEGARGNQPQHF. The gene calls are TRBV18 and TRBJ1-5, with 7 bases lining up with TRBD1. Germline lookup yields CDR1 KGHSH and CDR2 LQKENI. This CDR3 comprises 16 residues. V trimming: 6 bases; J trimming: 2 bases; junction bases outside the gene matches: 10.

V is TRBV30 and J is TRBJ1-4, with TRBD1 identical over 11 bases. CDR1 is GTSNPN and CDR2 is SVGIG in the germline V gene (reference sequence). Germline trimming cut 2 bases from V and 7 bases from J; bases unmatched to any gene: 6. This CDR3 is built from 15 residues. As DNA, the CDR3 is TGTGCCTGGAGTTCGGACAGGGGGCTCGTTGAAAAACTGTTTTTT. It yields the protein CAWSSDRGLVEKLFF.

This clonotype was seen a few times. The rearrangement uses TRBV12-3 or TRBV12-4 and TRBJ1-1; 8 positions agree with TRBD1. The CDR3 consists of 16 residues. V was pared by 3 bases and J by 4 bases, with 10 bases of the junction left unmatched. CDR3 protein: CASSFSWTGTVTEAFF. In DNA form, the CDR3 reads TGTGCCAGCAGTTTTTCGTGGACAGGGACGGTCACTGAAGCTTTCTTT.

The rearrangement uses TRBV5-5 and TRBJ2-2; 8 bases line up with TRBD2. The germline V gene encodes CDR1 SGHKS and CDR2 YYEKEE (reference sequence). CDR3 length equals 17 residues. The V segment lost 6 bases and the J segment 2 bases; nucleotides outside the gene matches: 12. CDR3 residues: CASNPLLAGTNTGELFF. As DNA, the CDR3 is TGTGCCAGCAACCCCCTATTAGCGGGAACTAACACCGGGGAGCTGTTTTTT.

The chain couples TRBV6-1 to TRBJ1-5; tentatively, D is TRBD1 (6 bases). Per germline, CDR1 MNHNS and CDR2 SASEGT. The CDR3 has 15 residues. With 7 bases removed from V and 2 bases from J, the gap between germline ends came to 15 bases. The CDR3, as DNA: TGTGCCAGCATCACCGACAGGAGAGGCAATCAGCCCCAGCATTTT. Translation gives CASITDRRGNQPQHF.

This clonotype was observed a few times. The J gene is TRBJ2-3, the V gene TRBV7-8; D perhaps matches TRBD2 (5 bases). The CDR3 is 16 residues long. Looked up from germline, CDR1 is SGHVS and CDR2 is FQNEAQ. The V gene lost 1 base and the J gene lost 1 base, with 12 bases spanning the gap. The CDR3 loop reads CASSLVGVGGTDTQYF. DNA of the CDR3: TGTGCCAGCAGCTTAGTGGGAGTTGGGGGCACAGATACGCAGTATTTT.

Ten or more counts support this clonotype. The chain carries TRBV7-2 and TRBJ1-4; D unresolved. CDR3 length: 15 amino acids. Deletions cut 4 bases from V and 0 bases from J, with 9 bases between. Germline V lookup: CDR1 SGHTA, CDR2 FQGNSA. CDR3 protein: CASSSGDATNEKLFF. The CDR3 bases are TGTGCCAGCAGCTCCGGGGATGCAACTAATGAAAAACTGTTTTTT.

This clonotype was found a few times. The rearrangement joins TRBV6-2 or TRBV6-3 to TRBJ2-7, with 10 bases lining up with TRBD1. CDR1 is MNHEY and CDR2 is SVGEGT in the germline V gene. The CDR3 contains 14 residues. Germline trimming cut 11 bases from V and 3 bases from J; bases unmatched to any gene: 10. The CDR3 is CASIRDRGFYEQYF. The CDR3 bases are TGTGCCTCCATCCGGGACAGGGGCTTCTACGAGCAGTACTTC.